A single sample is the source of the 27 T cell receptor beta chains below, sequenced in a study of blood T cell repertoires in COVID-19. Profiling relied on immunoSEQ multiplex PCR, and the TCRdb table lists in-frame clones only, not all of them. In the table there are some 150,000 clones, roughly 80% of which are singletons. The specimen sequenced was PBMCs or T cells enriched from blood (not recorded which). These receptors were taken from a woman aged 40 to 50 who had recovered from COVID-19.

V usage is TRBV5-4 and J usage is TRBJ2-2, with D unclear. This CDR3 is built from 13 residues. The V gene lost 3 bases and the J gene lost 3 bases, with 6 bases spanning the gap. Per the germline V gene, CDR1 is SGHNT and CDR2 is YYREEE (reference sequence). The CDR3: CASSSSDTGELFF. For the CDR3, the DNA is TGTGCCAGCAGCTCGTCAGACACCGGGGAGCTGTTTTTT.

The chain links TRBV9 to TRBJ1-3; tentatively, D is TRBD1 (6 bases). CDR3 length equals 14 residues. The V and J ends lost 4 bases and 0 bases respectively, with 8 bases between them. CDR1 and CDR2 from the germline V gene are SGDLS and YYNGEE. The CDR3 protein is CASSLQGSGNTIYF. DNA for the CDR3: TGTGCCAGCAGCTTACAGGGCTCTGGAAACACCATATATTTT. Full variable domain (remainder filled in from reference TRBV9 and TRBJ1-3): DSGVTQTPKHLITATGQRVTLRCSPRSGDLSVYWYQQSLDQGLQFLIQYYNGEERAKGNILERFSAQQFPDLHSELNLSSLELGDSALYFCASSLQGSGNTIYFGEGSWLTVV.

This chain joins TRBV28 and TRBJ2-7; 8 nucleotides align to TRBD1. The CDR3 spans 13 residues. Germline V gene lookup returns CDR1 MDHEN and CDR2 SYDVKM. V was pared by 6 bases and J by 5 bases, with 6 bases of the junction left unmatched. The CDR3 DNA reads as TGTGCCAGCAGGGCCAGGGGGCGAGACGAGCAGTACTTC. This gives the protein CASRARGRDEQYF.

This sequence joins TRBV7-8 and TRBJ2-7; D unresolved. V was cut by 3 bases and J by 0 bases, with 6 bases left in between. Per the germline V gene, CDR1 is SGHVS and CDR2 is FQNEAQ. This CDR3 comprises 13 residues. In DNA, the CDR3 is TGTGCCAGCAGCTTCGCGAGCTCCTACGAGCAGTACTTC. This translates into CASSFASSYEQYF.

The rearrangement links TRBV25-1 to TRBJ1-2; D unresolved. The V and J ends lost 3 bases and 2 bases respectively, with 13 bases between them. The V gene's germline CDR1 is MGHDK and CDR2 SYGVNS. The CDR3 contains 15 residues. The CDR3 loop is CASSDGDVSNYGYTF. The CDR3 DNA reads as TGTGCCAGCAGTGATGGAGATGTCTCCAACTATGGCTACACCTTC.

The chain recombines TRBV14 with TRBJ2-1; maybe TRBD2 (5 bases). The CDR3 has 16 amino acids. The V gene's germline CDR1 is SGHDN and CDR2 FVKESK. V was cut by 1 base and J by 1 base, with 11 bases left in between. CDR3 in DNA: TGTGCCAGCAGCCAAGGTGGAGGCGCATCCTACAATGAGCAGTTCTTC. This gives the protein CASSQGGGASYNEQFF.

The rearrangement joins TRBV11-3 to TRBJ2-2; 11 nucleotides match TRBD2. The CDR3 contains 16 residues. V was pared by 5 bases and J by 4 bases, with 6 bases of the junction left unmatched. The germline gives CDR1 SGHNT, CDR2 YENEEA. Written as DNA, the CDR3 is TGTGCCAGCAGCAGAACTAGCGGGGGTGTCACCGGGGAGCTGTTTTTT. Residues: CASSRTSGGVTGELFF.

The rearrangement links TRBV11-2 to TRBJ2-3, with TRBD2 identical over 7 bases. Germline CDR1 reads SGHAT; CDR2 reads FQNNGV. The CDR3 sequence is 13 residues long. V shed 5 bases and J 8 bases; nucleotides not matched to a gene: 7. The CDR3 spells CASSVTSAGTQYF. CDR3 DNA: TGTGCCAGCAGCGTCACTAGCGCGGGTACGCAGTATTTT.

On this clone: Other DNA sequences in the same sample also yield this CDR3. This sequence joins TRBV9 and TRBJ2-5; 12 nucleotides line up with TRBD2. The trim removed 0 bases at V and 5 bases at J, leaving 2 bases unmatched. The length of the CDR3 is 15 residues. Germline-derived CDR1 and CDR2 are SGDLS and YYNGEE. This chain's CDR3 is CASSVGLAGGETQYF. The CDR3 nucleotides read TGTGCCAGCAGCGTAGGTCTAGCGGGAGGGGAGACCCAGTACTTC.

This chain joins TRBV5-4 and TRBJ1-1, with D maybe TRBD1 (5 bases). V was shortened by 2 bases and J by 0 bases, with 8 bases between the two germline ends. Germline-derived CDR1 and CDR2 are SGHNT and YYREEE (reference sequence). The CDR3 sequence is 14 residues long. CDR3 nucleotides: TGTGCCAGCAGCTTTCAGGGCCTGAACACTGAAGCTTTCTTT. Protein product: CASSFQGLNTEAFF. The full variable domain, with the rest looked up from reference TRBV5-4 and TRBJ1-1, is ETGVTQSPTHLIKTRGQQVTLRCSSQSGHNTVSWYQQALGQGPQFIFQYYREEENGRGNFPPRFSGLQFPNYSSELNVNALELDDSALYLCASSFQGLNTEAFFGQGTRLTVV.

The V call is TRBV18, the J call TRBJ2-2; 7 bases are shared with TRBD1. CDR1 is KGHSH and CDR2 is LQKENI in the germline V gene. Trimming cost V 7 bases and J 6 bases; bases outside gene matches: 5. This CDR3 has 13 amino acids. The CDR3, as DNA: TGTGCCAGCTACTCCACAGGGGCCGGGGAGCTGTTTTTT. It encodes CASYSTGAGELFF.

The chain combines TRBV7-2 with TRBJ2-1; 12 bases are shared with TRBD2. The J segment lost 9 bases and the V segment lost 1 base, leaving 4 bases of the junction unmatched. This CDR3 spans 15 amino acids. Germline V gene sequence: CDR1 SGHTA, CDR2 FQGNSA. The CDR3 coding sequence is TGTGCCAGCAGCTTAGTACTAGCGGGGGGCGGTGAGCAGTTCTTC. It translates to CASSLVLAGGGEQFF. The entire variable domain, with the rest obtained from reference TRBV7-2 and TRBJ2-1, is as follows: GAGVSQSPSNKVTEKGKDVELRCDPISGHTALYWYRQSLGQGLEFLIYFQGNSAPDKSGLPSDRFSAERTGGSVSTLTIQRTQQEDSAVYLCASSLVLAGGGEQFFGPGTRLTVL.

This rearrangement joins TRBV9 to TRBJ1-2; maybe TRBD1 (6 bases). Germline lookup yields CDR1 SGDLS and CDR2 YYNGEE. The CDR3 totals 14 residues. V gave up 4 bases and J gave up 4 bases, with 14 bases separating them. CDR3 DNA sequence: TGTGCCAGCAGCAAAACAGGGAGTAGCTATGGCTACACCTTC. Protein: CASSKTGSSYGYTF.

This chain links TRBV19 with TRBJ2-1; tentative D call: TRBD2 (6 bases). Deletions cut 5 bases from V and 0 bases from J, with 11 bases between. Germline V gene data show CDR1 as LNHDA and CDR2 as SQIVND (reference sequence). This CDR3 contains 15 residues. The CDR3, as DNA: TGTGCCAGTAGTGACGGGACTTCCTCCTACAATGAGCAGTTCTTC. Translation gives CASSDGTSSYNEQFF.

The chain carries TRBV19 and TRBJ1-1, with D hard to call. This CDR3 has 16 residues. Germline V CDR1 and CDR2: LNHDA, SQIVND (reference sequence). Trimming took off 5 bases at V and 2 bases at J, with 18 bases between the two ends. DNA for the CDR3: TGTGCCAGTAGTGCGAGGGTGATTGCTGGAAACACTGAAGCTTTCTTT. Protein product: CASSARVIAGNTEAFF.

Comment on this clone: Other DNA sequences in this sample translate to the same CDR3. V gene TRBV12-5 combines with J gene TRBJ1-5; D perhaps matches TRBD1 (6 bases). The CDR3 is 15 amino acids. The germline gives CDR1 LGHNT, CDR2 FRNRAP. Trimming shortened V by 3 bases and J by 1 base, and 10 bases separated the two germline ends. The CDR3 sequence: CASGLEGVSNQPQHF. The CDR3 DNA follows: TGTGCTAGTGGTTTAGAGGGGGTCAGCAATCAGCCCCAGCATTTT.

This clone was observed many times. The chain recombines TRBV29-1 with TRBJ2-2, with D perhaps TRBD1 (6 bases). This CDR3 is built from 13 residues. Germline V gene sequence: CDR1 SQVTM, CDR2 ANQGSEA. Trimming shortened V by 5 bases and J by 6 bases, and 13 bases separated the two germline ends. The CDR3 loop reads CSVREQGAGELFF. CDR3 bases: TGCAGCGTTCGCGAACAGGGCGCCGGGGAGCTGTTTTTT.

The CDR3 here is CASSPGTEYLSYNEQFF. CDR3 coding DNA: TGTGCCAGCAGCCCCGGGACAGAGTACCTCTCCTACAATGAGCAGTTCTTC. The chain couples TRBV9 to TRBJ2-1, with 7 bases matching TRBD1. Germline trimming cut 4 bases from V and 0 bases from J; bases unmatched to any gene: 10. Germline CDR1 and CDR2: SGDLS and YYNGEE. This CDR3 spans 17 amino acids.

The CDR3 is CASSSEGGAWNEQFF. The CDR3 DNA follows: TGTGCCAGCAGCTCGGAGGGAGGAGCGTGGAATGAGCAGTTCTTC. J is TRBJ2-1 and V is TRBV3-1 (or the pseudogene TRBV3-2); possible D gene TRBD2, 6 bases. V lost 5 bases and J lost 7, with 18 bases in between. This CDR3 has 15 residues. Germline CDR1 is LGHDT and CDR2 is YNNKEL (reference sequence).

The chain joins TRBV14 to TRBJ1-2, with D possibly being TRBD1 (6 bases). Trimming pared 0 bases from V and 4 bases from J, leaving 12 bases between. Germline V lookup: CDR1 SGHDN, CDR2 FVKESK. The CDR3 contains 15 residues. CDR3 residues: CASSQDLLDSYGYTF. CDR3 sequence (DNA): TGTGCCAGCAGCCAAGATCTTTTGGACAGCTATGGCTACACCTTC.

The V gene is TRBV5-1, the J gene TRBJ1-4, with 9 positions matching TRBD1. Looked up from germline, CDR1 is SGHRS and CDR2 is YFSETQ. CDR3 size: 15 residues. Germline trimming cut 4 bases from V and 8 bases from J; bases unmatched to any gene: 9. The CDR3 DNA is TGCGCCAGCAGCACTGAACAGGGGGCGGGAGAAAAACTGTTTTTT. This gives the protein CASSTEQGAGEKLFF.

The chain carries TRBV3-1 (or the pseudogene TRBV3-2) and TRBJ2-2, with no clear D. V was clipped by 4 bases and J by 2 bases, with 14 bases between them. Germline CDR1 LGHDT, CDR2 YNNKEL (reference sequence). The CDR3 has 16 residues. The CDR3 reads CASSRPTTINTGELFF. CDR3 sequence (DNA): TGTGCCAGCAGCCGGCCCACCACCATAAACACCGGGGAGCTGTTTTTT.

This clone was detected a few times. The chain combines TRBV6-5 with TRBJ2-7; 8 nucleotides match TRBD2. Per germline, CDR1 MNHEY and CDR2 SVGAGI. This CDR3 contains 16 residues. Losses at the gene ends were 0 bases for V and 0 bases for J; bases not matched to a gene: 4. This chain's CDR3 is CASSYSAGGSSYEQYF. The CDR3 bases are TGTGCCAGCAGTTACTCGGCGGGGGGTTCCTCCTACGAGCAGTACTTC.

The chain carries TRBV5-1 and TRBJ1-1; the D gene is possibly TRBD1 (5 bases). V lost 0 bases to trimming and J lost 0 bases, with 6 bases between them. This CDR3 spans 14 amino acids. Germline CDR1 and CDR2: SGHRS and YFSETQ. The CDR3 region is CASSLEGLNTEAFF. The CDR3 nucleotides read TGCGCCAGCAGCTTGGAGGGGTTGAACACTGAAGCTTTCTTT.

The chain joins TRBV30 to TRBJ2-2; the match to TRBD1 covers 7 bases. This CDR3 has 13 residues. The V segment lost 5 bases and the J segment 7 bases; nucleotides outside the gene matches: 7. Looked up from germline, CDR1 is GTSNPN and CDR2 is SVGIG (reference sequence). The CDR3 loop reads CAWGTETLGELFF. CDR3 sequence (DNA): TGTGCCTGGGGGACAGAAACTCTCGGGGAGCTGTTTTTT.

The V gene is TRBV5-4, the J gene TRBJ2-1; no firm D call. V dropped 0 bases and J dropped 5 bases, with 6 bases sitting between them. CDR1 and CDR2 (germline): SGHNT, YYREEE (reference sequence). CDR3 length: 13 amino acids. CDR3 nucleotides: TGTGCCAGCAGCTTGGACAGCAACAATGAGCAGTTCTTC. Protein sequence: CASSLDSNNEQFF.

The DNA for the CDR3 is TGTGCCAGCAGCCAACCTACAACAGGGGCTAGGGGCACAGATACGCAGTATTTT. Amino acids: CASSQPTTGARGTDTQYF. This chain joins TRBV3-1 (or the pseudogene TRBV3-2) and TRBJ2-3; 7 bases map to TRBD1. Germline CDR1 is LGHDT and CDR2 is YNNKEL (reference sequence). The CDR3 has 18 residues. V gave up 2 bases and J gave up 1 base; unmatched junction bases: 12.